The 27 T cell receptor beta chains below come from one sample, sequenced in a study of read filtering for tumor transcriptome and immune sequencing. From around 440 ng of RNA, a library with molecular barcoded alpha/delta and beta/gamma adaptors was made. One entry per CDR3 protein results from TCRdb running MiXCR on the reads. The data hold roughly 41,000 distinct CDR3 sequences, with roughly an eighth observed a single time. The source material was a population of CD138-negative cells sorted from bone marrow. Receptors were obtained from a donor aged 40 or older with multiple myeloma.

The sample holds many counts of this clonotype. The rearrangement uses TRBV5-5 and TRBJ1-4; tentatively, D is TRBD1 (6 bases). Germline values: CDR1 SGHKS, CDR2 YYEKEE (reference sequence). Trimming pared 3 bases from V and 4 bases from J, leaving 10 bases between. The CDR3 has 14 residues. CDR3 nucleotide sequence: TGTGCCAGCAGCTCCGGACAGCTTAATGAAAAACTGTTTTTT. Encoded protein: CASSSGQLNEKLFF.

About this clonotype: This may stem from a read error, because a much larger clone lies one nucleotide away. The V call is TRBV30, the J call TRBJ2-2; 8 nucleotides align to TRBD1. The CDR3 covers 14 residues. The V gene's germline CDR1 is GTSNPN and CDR2 SVGIG (reference sequence). Written as DNA, the CDR3 is TGTGCCTTAACGGGACAGGTGTACACCGGGGAGCCGTTTTTT. Protein product: CALTGQVYTGEPFF.

The chain is built from TRBV20-1 and TRBJ2-2; 10 nucleotides agree with TRBD2. Germline CDR1 is DFQATT and CDR2 is SNEGSKA (reference sequence). V lost 5 bases, J lost 6 bases, and 15 bases stayed unmatched. The CDR3 is made up of 17 amino acids. The CDR3 coding sequence is TGCAGTGCTCCCCCGTTAGGGGCTAGCGGGAGCTCCGGGGAGCTGTTTTTT. Translated, it gives CSAPPLGASGSSGELFF.

In its sample, this clonotype was seen many times. This sequence joins TRBV7-2 and TRBJ2-6, with 8 bases lining up with TRBD1. The CDR3 has 18 amino acids. V shed 2 bases, J shed 0 bases, and the junction held 6 bases outside the gene matches. Germline assignment: CDR1 SGHTA and CDR2 FQGNSA. The CDR3 sequence: CASSLWGQVSSGANVLTF. CDR3 bases: TGTGCCAGCAGCTTATGGGGACAGGTTTCCTCTGGGGCCAACGTCCTGACTTTC.

Concerning this clonotype: A read error may produce the germline difference seen at one junction end. The chain couples TRBV28 to TRBJ2-2; 8 nucleotides align to TRBD2. Germline loops: CDR1 MDHEN, CDR2 SYDVKM. The CDR3 runs to 16 residues. For the CDR3, the DNA is TGTGCTAGCAGTTCCAAAGCGGGAGAAGGAACCGGGGGGCTGTTTTTT. Translation: CASSSKAGEGTGGLFF.

This rearrangement joins TRBV20-1 to TRBJ2-7; 7 positions match TRBD2. Trimming cost V 2 bases and J 2 bases; bases outside gene matches: 0. CDR1 is DFQATT, CDR2 SNEGSKA, per germline (reference sequence). The CDR3 is 12 residues long. DNA for the CDR3: TGCAGTGCTAGACGGGGGGCCTACGAGCAGTACTTC. Amino acids: CSARRGAYEQYF.

This clonotype was found many times. The rearrangement links TRBV20-1 to TRBJ1-1; TRBD1 matches 7 bases. In germline, CDR1 is DFQATT, CDR2 SNEGSKA (reference sequence). The CDR3 consists of 12 residues. V lost 6 bases and J lost 5; bases outside the gene matches: 6. In DNA, the CDR3 is TGCAGTGCACAACAGGGGAGGACTGAAGCTTTCTTT. Translation gives CSAQQGRTEAFF.

This clonotype has at least ten counts. This rearrangement joins TRBV6-1 to TRBJ2-2, with 9 positions matching TRBD1. V lost 4 bases to trimming and J lost 4 bases; unmatched junction nucleotides: 10. The germline V gene has CDR1 MNHNS and CDR2 SASEGT. The CDR3 is made up of 17 amino acids. CDR3: CASSAGDRVMSTGELFF. The CDR3 DNA reads TGTGCCAGCAGTGCGGGGGACAGGGTAATGAGCACCGGGGAGCTGTTTTTT.

Worth noting for this clonotype: A much larger clone lies one base from this, so it may be a read error. It is likely a read error, because the conserved phenylalanine at the end of the CDR3 is missing. This rearrangement joins TRBV19 to TRBJ2-2; D is perhaps TRBD2 (6 bases). The CDR3 has 14 residues. Looked up from germline, CDR1 is LNHDA and CDR2 is SQIVND (reference sequence). Trimming removed 7 bases at V and 3 bases at J, with 12 bases between. The CDR3 region has the DNA TGTGCCAGTATGAGTAGCGGCTACACCGGGGAGCTGTTTGTT. It is translated as CASMSSGYTGELFV.

This clonotype was picked up many times. In DNA, the CDR3 is TGCAGTGCTAGAGATGGGAGGAAGTCTGGGTACGAGCAGTACTTC. It specifies CSARDGRKSGYEQYF. The chain recombines TRBV20-1 with TRBJ2-7, with a possible D match to TRBD2 (6 bases). V was cut by 0 bases and J by 4 bases, with 16 bases left in between. CDR1 is DFQATT, CDR2 SNEGSKA, per germline (reference sequence). This CDR3 region has 15 residues.

This clonotype was counted at least ten times. The chain recombines TRBV4-1 with TRBJ2-1; D unresolved. V lost 4 bases to trimming and J lost 6 bases, with 19 bases between them. Germline CDR1 MGHRA, CDR2 YSYEKL. The CDR3 is made up of 16 amino acids. Here the CDR3 DNA reads TGCGCCAGCAGCCCGCCGGGCCAGTCCCTTTCCAATGAGCAGTTCTTC. Encoded protein: CASSPPGQSLSNEQFF.

This clonotype has ten or more counts. This sequence is one base from a far larger clone and is likely a read error. The CDR3 coding sequence is TGTGCCAGCAGTTTAAGGCTAGCCTTATTGGGCAATGGGCAGTTCTTC. This translates into CASSLRLALLGNGQFF. This chain joins TRBV12-3 or TRBV12-4 and TRBJ2-1, with D perhaps matching TRBD2 (5 bases). This CDR3 has 16 residues.

Concerning this clonotype: At one end, the junction sequence differs from germline, possibly due to a read error. This chain connects TRBV9 to TRBJ2-7; 8 bases match TRBD2. The CDR3 spans 16 residues. Germline CDR1 reads SGDLS; CDR2 reads YYNGEE. CDR3 coding DNA: TGTGCCAGCAGTGACGACCAGGCGGGAGGATCTTACGGGCAGTACTTC. It codes for CASSDDQAGGSYGQYF. Based on the CDR3 plus reference TRBV9 and TRBJ2-7, the full variable domain is DSGVTQTPKHLITATGQRVTLRCSPRSGDLSVYWYQQSLDQGLQFLIQYYNGEERAKGNILERFSAQQFPDLHSELNLSSLELGDSALYFCASSDDQAGGSYGQYFGPGTRLTVT.

This clonotype was detected many times. This chain uses TRBV9 with TRBJ1-1, with D unresolved. Per the germline V gene, CDR1 is SGDLS and CDR2 is YYNGEE. Deletions cut 4 bases from V and 0 bases from J, with 7 bases between. The CDR3 contains 13 residues. For the CDR3, the DNA is TGTGCCAGCAGCCGCCAAATGAACACTGAAGCTTTCTTT. Translation: CASSRQMNTEAFF. The whole variable domain, remainder taken from reference TRBV9 and TRBJ1-1, is DSGVTQTPKHLITATGQRVTLRCSPRSGDLSVYWYQQSLDQGLQFLIQYYNGEERAKGNILERFSAQQFPDLHSELNLSSLELGDSALYFCASSRQMNTEAFFGQGTRLTVV.

The table lists this clonotype with many counts. The CDR3 DNA reads TGTGCCAGCAGCTTACCCCTCGGACAGGGAGAGACCCAGTACTTC. This gives the protein CASSLPLGQGETQYF. The genes are TRBV11-2 and TRBJ2-5, with 8 nucleotides matching TRBD1. Germline-derived CDR1 and CDR2 are SGHAT and FQNNGV. This CDR3 has 15 residues. The J segment lost 4 bases and the V segment lost 2 bases, leaving 6 bases of the junction unmatched.

This clonotype has at least ten counts. The chain combines TRBV7-2 with TRBJ2-1; 7 bases fit TRBD2. J gave up 7 bases and V 5 bases, and 20 bases lay outside the gene matches. The CDR3 sequence is 18 residues long. Germline V lookup: CDR1 SGHTA, CDR2 FQGNSA. The CDR3 sequence is CASSDLLGWEGHGNEQFF. Written as DNA, the CDR3 is TGTGCCAGCAGCGATCTCTTGGGGTGGGAGGGCCATGGTAATGAGCAGTTCTTC.

This sequence joins TRBV19 and TRBJ1-5; D gene unclear. Germline V gene data show CDR1 as LNHDA and CDR2 as SQIVND (reference sequence). The V end lost 5 bases, the J end lost 3 bases, and 11 bases lay between the germline ends. The CDR3 has 14 residues. The CDR3 nucleotides read TGTGCCAGTAGTCTTCTAGGAAACAATCAGCCCCAGCATTTT. Translation: CASSLLGNNQPQHF.

This clonotype appeared many times. The rearrangement uses TRBV20-1 and TRBJ1-1, with TRBD1 as a possible D gene (5 bases). The CDR3 spans 15 residues. Germline CDR1 DFQATT, CDR2 SNEGSKA (reference sequence). Between the trimmed V and J ends, which lost 6 bases and 4 bases, there was a span of 21 bases. The CDR3 DNA follows: TGCAGTGCGCGACTATTTCAAGGGGCGGGCACTGAAGCTTTCTTT. It codes for CSARLFQGAGTEAFF.

As for this clonotype: A much larger clone differs by one base, so this may be a read error. This chain uses TRBV4-2 with TRBJ1-1; D not resolved. CDR1 LGHNA and CDR2 YNFKEQ come from the germline V gene. This CDR3 is built from 17 residues. CDR3 sequence: CASSQGSREKGATEVFF. The CDR3, as DNA: TGTGCCAGCAGCCAAGGAAGTAGGGAAAAGGGAGCCACTGAAGTTTTCTTT.

V gene TRBV5-6 combines with J gene TRBJ2-6; tentative D call: TRBD2 (7 bases). Trimming removed 2 bases at V and 1 base at J, with 19 bases between. Germline lookup yields CDR1 SGHDT and CDR2 YYEEEE. The CDR3 runs to 19 residues. The CDR3 reads CASSFGPRGALSGANVLTF. The CDR3 region has the DNA TGTGCCAGCAGCTTCGGGCCCCGGGGGGCCCTTTCTGGGGCCAACGTCCTGACTTTC.

The rearrangement uses TRBV6-2 or TRBV6-3 and TRBJ2-7, with TRBD1 matching 8 bases. The germline gives CDR1 MNHEY, CDR2 SVGEGT. The CDR3 spans 14 residues. Unmatched junction bases numbered 9, after V lost 4 bases and J lost 7 bases. The CDR3 nucleotides read TGTGCCAGCAGTTCCAGGACAGGGACGGAGGAGCAGTACTTC. Translated: CASSSRTGTEEQYF.

In regard to this clonotype: Since a much larger clone is just one base distant, this may be a read error. The chain combines TRBV20-1 with TRBJ2-7, with 12 bases fitting TRBD2. Germline-derived CDR1 and CDR2 are DFQATT and SNEGSKA (reference sequence). J lost 12 bases, V lost 8 bases, and 11 bases had no gene match. The CDR3 length is 12 residues. This chain's CDR3 is CSTEEASGRVYF. CDR3 DNA sequence: TGCAGTACCGAGGAGGCTAGCGGGAGGGTGTACTTC.

This clonotype was seen ten or more times. CDR3 sequence reads: CASSLIPRVEKLFF. The CDR3, as DNA: TGTGCCAGCAGTTTAATCCCGCGGGTTGAAAAACTGTTTTTT. The J gene is TRBJ1-4, the V gene TRBV12-3 or TRBV12-4; D is unresolved. V shed 2 bases and J shed 7 bases, with 11 bases lying between them. The CDR3 spans 14 residues.

About this clonotype: A far larger clone is off by one base, so a read error is likely. The chain has TRBV6-6 and TRBJ2-1; 7 positions match TRBD1. There are 15 residues in the CDR3. Germline V lookup: CDR1 MNHNY, CDR2 SVGAGI (reference sequence). The CDR3 DNA sequence: TGTGCCAGCAGACCCCGGGACAGTCACTACAATAAGCAGTTCTTC. As protein: CASRPRDSHYNKQFF.

This clonotype was observed many times. The chain couples TRBV5-6 to TRBJ2-7, with D uncertain. CDR3 length equals 15 residues. V was pared by 2 bases and J by 3 bases, with 15 bases between. The V gene's germline CDR1 is SGHDT and CDR2 YYEEEE. For the CDR3, the DNA is TGTGCCAGCAGCTTAGGAAGTATGTTGGGCTACGAGCAGTACTTC. Translation: CASSLGSMLGYEQYF.

The table lists this clonotype with many counts. The chain has TRBV6-5 and TRBJ2-3; the match to TRBD2 covers 7 bases. Germline-derived CDR1 and CDR2 are MNHEY and SVGAGI. There are 16 residues in the CDR3. Losses at the gene ends were 5 bases for V and 3 bases for J; bases not matched to a gene: 11. CDR3 bases: TGTGCCAGCAGTCCCCTTGGCGGGAGTTCAACAGATACGCAGTATTTT. It specifies CASSPLGGSSTDTQYF.

This clonotype was seen at least ten times. The chain links TRBV30 to TRBJ1-1, with 8 bases matching TRBD1. Germline values: CDR1 GTSNPN, CDR2 SVGIG (reference sequence). CDR3 size: 11 residues. The J segment lost 6 bases and the V segment lost 8 bases, leaving 5 bases of the junction unmatched. The CDR3 protein is CARQGAAEAFF. The CDR3 DNA sequence: TGTGCCCGGCAGGGGGCGGCTGAAGCTTTCTTT.